This entry lists 29 T cell receptor beta chains sequenced from one sample in a study of radiation and T cells in renal cell carcinoma. Only in-frame clones appear in the TCRdb table, and some are missing; sequencing was by immunoSEQ multiplex PCR. The data show 150,000 to 180,000 clones, 80% to 90% seen once. Time point specified: blood 2 weeks post-SBRT. The treatment: 15 Gy SBRT to primary tumor, nephrectomy 4 weeks later. Sequencing was performed on blood, taken from a patient whose treatment included radiotherapy and nephrectomy. The receptors here all came from a woman in her fifties or sixties with renal cell carcinoma.

V and J are TRBV11-2 and TRBJ2-1; weak D call: TRBD2 (7 bases). V was shortened by 4 bases and J by 5 bases, with 15 bases between the two germline ends. The CDR3 length is 15 residues. Germline V lookup: CDR1 SGHAT, CDR2 FQNNGV. The CDR3 is CASSSRGRGDNEQFF. For the CDR3, the DNA is TGTGCCAGCAGCTCGCGGGGGCGGGGCGACAATGAGCAGTTCTTC.

V usage is TRBV18 and J usage is TRBJ2-1; the match to TRBD2 covers 8 bases. CDR1 KGHSH and CDR2 LQKENI come from the germline V gene. CDR3 length equals 16 residues. The trim removed 2 bases at V and 9 bases at J, leaving 12 bases unmatched. CDR3 bases: TGTGCCAGCTCACCAATCAGCGGGGGCGTTTGGAGTGAGCAGTTCTTC. Protein product: CASSPISGGVWSEQFF.

This sequence joins TRBV4-2 and TRBJ2-7; 7 nucleotides agree with TRBD2. CDR1 is LGHNA and CDR2 is YNFKEQ in the germline V gene. The CDR3 is 14 amino acids. V lost 3 bases to trimming and J lost 0 bases; unmatched junction nucleotides: 2. CDR3 in DNA: TGTGCCAGCAGCCACGGGGGGAGCTCCTACGAGCAGTACTTC. Its translation is CASSHGGSSYEQYF.

The chain recombines TRBV7-2 with TRBJ2-6, with 7 bases lining up with TRBD1. V was clipped by 3 bases and J by 0 bases; unmatched bases: 5. This CDR3 contains 17 residues. Looked up from germline, CDR1 is SGHTA and CDR2 is FQGNSA. CDR3 sequence reads: CASSLNRGYSGANVLTF. In DNA form, the CDR3 reads TGTGCCAGCAGCTTGAACAGGGGATACTCTGGGGCCAACGTCCTGACTTTC.

The rearrangement links TRBV19 to TRBJ2-6; D may be TRBD1 (6 bases). The CDR3 has 17 residues. The germline gives CDR1 LNHDA, CDR2 SQIVND (reference sequence). V was cut by 7 bases and J by 3 bases, with 19 bases left in between. The CDR3 DNA reads as TGTGCCAGTACAGGGGTGGGTTTATTCTTTGGGGCCAACGTCCTGACTTTC. The encoded protein is CASTGVGLFFGANVLTF.

The CDR3 loop reads CASSFVQGVAFF. The CDR3 DNA sequence: TGTGCCAGCAGCTTTGTTCAGGGGGTAGCTTTCTTT. V and J are TRBV11-2 and TRBJ1-1, with 7 bases lining up with TRBD1. The CDR3 sequence is 12 residues long. V lost 3 bases, J lost 10 bases, and 5 bases stayed unmatched. Germline-derived CDR1 and CDR2 are SGHAT and FQNNGV.

The V call is TRBV7-9, the J call TRBJ2-7; possible D gene TRBD1, 6 bases. Looked up from germline, CDR1 is SEHNR and CDR2 is FQNEAQ (reference sequence). The CDR3 contains 14 residues. V was clipped by 7 bases and J by 2 bases, with 15 bases between them. The CDR3 spells CASTGPGDPYEQYF. The CDR3 DNA reads TGTGCCAGCACTGGCCCAGGGGATCCCTACGAGCAGTACTTC.

The genes are TRBV19 and TRBJ1-4, with 10 bases that match TRBD1. The junction had 3 bases not matched to a gene; V was cut back by 5 bases and J by 6 bases. The CDR3 is 14 amino acids. The V gene's germline CDR1 is LNHDA and CDR2 SQIVND (reference sequence). The CDR3 is CASSGTGAYEKLFF. The CDR3 region has the DNA TGTGCCAGTAGTGGGACAGGGGCTTATGAAAAACTGTTTTTT. The entire variable domain, with the rest obtained from reference TRBV19 and TRBJ1-4, is as follows: DGGITQSPKYLFRKEGQNVTLSCEQNLNHDAMYWYRQDPGQGLRLIYYSQIVNDFQKGDIAEGYSVSREKKESFPLTVTSAQKNPTAFYLCASSGTGAYEKLFFGSGTQLSVL.

The chain is built from TRBV10-3 and TRBJ2-1; D perhaps matches TRBD2 (5 bases). V shed 4 bases and J shed 5 bases, with 15 bases lying between them. The germline V gene has CDR1 ENHRY and CDR2 SYGVKD. The CDR3 has 15 residues. CDR3 sequence (DNA): TGTGCCATCAGTGCGTACTCCCCCGGGGACAATGAGCAGTTCTTC. Amino acids: CAISAYSPGDNEQFF.

This clone was seen once. The chain links TRBV12-5 to TRBJ2-3; TRBD2 agrees at 10 bases. Germline V CDR1 and CDR2: LGHNT, FRNRAP. V lost 4 bases to trimming and J lost 7 bases; unmatched junction nucleotides: 17. The CDR3 length is 18 residues. CDR3: CASGSDTVTSGVFYTQYF. The CDR3 DNA follows: TGTGCTAGTGGTTCTGATACCGTCACTAGCGGGGTCTTTTATACGCAGTATTTT.

The CDR3, as DNA: TGTGCCTCCAGCCCGGGGGGGGCCCAGAACACCGGGGAGCTGTTTTTT. It encodes CASSPGGAQNTGELFF. The chain carries TRBV10-3 and TRBJ2-2; TRBD2 agrees at 8 bases. CDR1 is ENHRY and CDR2 is SYGVKD in the germline V gene. V lost 11 bases to trimming and J lost 1 base; unmatched junction nucleotides: 12. The CDR3 is made up of 16 amino acids.

This chain joins TRBV13 and TRBJ2-2; D is undetermined. Trimming removed 5 bases from V and 0 bases from J, with 4 bases in between. The CDR3 has 13 amino acids. CDR1 and CDR2 (germline): PRHDT, FYEKMQ (reference sequence). The CDR3 DNA reads TGTGCCAGCAGCCCCACGAACACCGGGGAGCTGTTTTTT. Residues: CASSPTNTGELFF.

This rearrangement joins TRBV4-2 to TRBJ2-7; the match to TRBD1 covers 9 bases. The CDR3 loop spans 17 amino acids. The J segment lost 0 bases and the V segment lost 0 bases, leaving 6 bases of the junction unmatched. Germline V gene lookup returns CDR1 LGHNA and CDR2 YNFKEQ. The CDR3 DNA reads TGTGCCAGCAGCCAAGATCTTCCGGGACAGGGCTCCTACGAGCAGTACTTC. Protein sequence: CASSQDLPGQGSYEQYF.

The J gene is TRBJ1-4, the V gene TRBV13; 9 nucleotides agree with TRBD1. The germline CDR1 and CDR2 sequences are PRHDT and FYEKMQ (reference sequence). The CDR3 is 14 residues long. Losses at the gene ends were 5 bases for V and 6 bases for J; bases not matched to a gene: 4. The CDR3: CASSRRQGDEKLFF. The CDR3 DNA follows: TGTGCCAGCAGCAGGAGACAGGGGGATGAAAAACTGTTTTTT.

The rearrangement joins TRBV5-5 to TRBJ2-2, with 14 bases lining up with TRBD2. CDR1 and CDR2 from the germline V gene are SGHKS and YYEKEE (reference sequence). This CDR3 spans 16 amino acids. The V gene end was trimmed by 4 bases and the J gene end by 6 bases; junction bases not matched to a gene: 5. For the CDR3, the DNA is TGTGCCAGCAGCGTCCTGACTAGCGGGGGGGCCGGGGAGCTGTTTTTT. Its translation: CASSVLTSGGAGELFF.

The rearrangement uses TRBV7-9 and TRBJ1-2; D unclear. Per germline, CDR1 SEHNR and CDR2 FQNEAQ (reference sequence). Deletions cut 1 base from V and 8 bases from J, with 17 bases between. The CDR3 contains 15 residues. The CDR3 loop is CASSLVGTPAGGYTF. The CDR3 nucleotides are TGTGCCAGCAGCTTAGTCGGCACCCCGGCGGGGGGCTACACCTTC. The entire variable domain, with the rest obtained from reference TRBV7-9 and TRBJ1-2, is as follows: DTGVSQNPRHKITKRGQNVTFRCDPISEHNRLYWYRQTLGQGPEFLTYFQNEAQLEKSRLLSDRFSAERPKGSFSTLEIQRTEQGDSAMYLCASSLVGTPAGGYTFGSGTRLTVV.

The CDR3 nucleotides read TGCAGCGTTGGGATAGAGGAAAAACTGTTTTTT. Translating it yields CSVGIEEKLFF. J is TRBJ1-4 and V is TRBV29-1; D remains unclear. The V end lost 4 bases, the J end lost 8 bases, and 8 bases lay between the germline ends. The CDR3 sequence is 11 residues long. Germline V gene lookup returns CDR1 SQVTM and CDR2 ANQGSEA.

The chain employs TRBV7-9 and TRBJ1-1; D possibly corresponds to TRBD1 (6 bases). The V and J ends lost 3 bases and 1 base respectively, with 15 bases between them. The CDR3 spans 16 residues. Germline lookup yields CDR1 SEHNR and CDR2 FQNEAQ (reference sequence). In nucleotides, the CDR3 is TGTGCCAGCAGCTTCAGGGGCACACCCCCGAACACTGAAGCTTTCTTT. Protein sequence: CASSFRGTPPNTEAFF.

The CDR3 DNA sequence: TGTGCCAGCAGTTCACGACGAAGGGGACAGGGTGGTACGCAGTATTTT. Protein product: CASSSRRRGQGGTQYF. This chain uses TRBV25-1 with TRBJ2-3; TRBD1 matches at 9 bases. V trimming: 5 bases; J trimming: 8 bases; junction bases outside the gene matches: 14. CDR3 size: 16 residues. Looked up from germline, CDR1 is MGHDK and CDR2 is SYGVNS.

The chain recombines TRBV19 with TRBJ1-2; 7 nucleotides line up with TRBD1. The CDR3 runs 15 residues. CDR1 and CDR2 from the germline V gene are LNHDA and SQIVND (reference sequence). Trimming cost V 7 bases and J 2 bases; bases outside gene matches: 10. CDR3 sequence reads: CASKDRQTPNYGYTF. CDR3 nucleotide sequence: TGTGCCAGTAAGGACAGGCAAACACCCAACTATGGCTACACCTTC.

The CDR3 here is CASSLGQGYYEQYF. CDR3 in DNA: TGCGCCAGCAGCTTGGGACAGGGTTACTACGAGCAGTACTTC. V and J are TRBV5-1 and TRBJ2-7, with 7 bases aligning to TRBD1. The CDR3 spans 14 residues. V gave up 0 bases and J gave up 3 bases; unmatched junction bases: 3. Germline V gene sequence: CDR1 SGHRS, CDR2 YFSETQ.

This CDR3 is CASSRGQGGFVGTF. CDR3 sequence (DNA): TGTGCCAGTAGTAGGGGGCAGGGAGGTTTCGTCGGCACCTTC. The chain recombines TRBV19 with TRBJ1-2, with D perhaps TRBD1 (6 bases). The CDR3 covers 14 residues. Germline CDR1 and CDR2: LNHDA and SQIVND (reference sequence). V was trimmed by 4 bases and J by 13 bases, leaving 22 bases between them.

The chain is built from TRBV7-2 and TRBJ1-1; D call uncertain. V shed 5 bases and J shed 5 bases, with 18 bases lying between them. The CDR3 is 15 amino acids. The germline V gene encodes CDR1 SGHTA and CDR2 FQGNSA. The CDR3 is CASSHEWGGGTEAFF. CDR3 nucleotide sequence: TGTGCCAGCAGCCACGAGTGGGGTGGAGGGACTGAAGCTTTCTTT.

V is TRBV6-5 and J is TRBJ1-2; tentatively, D is TRBD1 (5 bases). Germline V CDR1 and CDR2: MNHEY, SVGAGI. V was trimmed by 4 bases and J by 5 bases, leaving 11 bases between them. This CDR3 region has 13 residues. The CDR3 sequence: CASSFQGHYGYTF. In nucleotides, the CDR3 is TGTGCCAGCAGTTTCCAAGGACATTATGGCTACACCTTC.

This chain uses TRBV5-8 with TRBJ1-1; D possibly corresponds to TRBD1 (5 bases). This CDR3 spans 14 amino acids. Germline V gene sequence: CDR1 SGHTS, CDR2 YDEGEE. Trimming removed 1 base from V and 3 bases from J, with 10 bases in between. CDR3 nucleotides: TGTGCCAGCAGCTTGATACAGGCGGACACTGAAGCTTTCTTT. Amino acid sequence: CASSLIQADTEAFF.

The chain uses TRBV25-1 and TRBJ2-5, with 7 positions matching TRBD2. Trimming cost V 4 bases and J 1 base; bases outside gene matches: 12. In germline, CDR1 is MGHDK, CDR2 SYGVNS. CDR3 length: 17 amino acids. The chain's CDR3 is CASSVRRGREGQETQYF. The CDR3 DNA reads TGTGCCAGCAGTGTCCGAAGGGGCAGGGAGGGCCAAGAGACCCAGTACTTC.

The rearrangement links TRBV7-8 to TRBJ2-7, with no clear D. Germline CDR1 is SGHVS and CDR2 is FQNEAQ. The ends were cut back, 2 bases at V and 5 bases at J, with 10 bases in the middle. This CDR3 has 13 residues. The CDR3 reads CASSLIALDEQYF. The CDR3 coding sequence is TGTGCCAGCAGCTTAATTGCGCTCGACGAGCAGTACTTC.

The chain couples TRBV7-9 to TRBJ2-1; no firm D call. The CDR3 runs to 14 residues. The germline V gene encodes CDR1 SEHNR and CDR2 FQNEAQ (reference sequence). V was trimmed by 5 bases and J by 9 bases, leaving 17 bases between them. The CDR3 DNA reads TGTGCCAGCAGCCGACCCGGGTCGGAAAGTGAGCAGTTCTTC. Protein sequence: CASSRPGSESEQFF. Full variable domain (rest looked up from reference TRBV7-9 and TRBJ2-1): DTGVSQNPRHKITKRGQNVTFRCDPISEHNRLYWYRQTLGQGPEFLTYFQNEAQLEKSRLLSDRFSAERPKGSFSTLEIQRTEQGDSAMYLCASSRPGSESEQFFGPGTRLTVL.

This chain uses TRBV9 with TRBJ1-1; D gene unclear. The CDR3 is 15 residues long. Germline-derived CDR1 and CDR2 are SGDLS and YYNGEE. V gave up 0 bases and J gave up 4 bases, with 13 bases separating them. Here the CDR3 DNA reads TGTGCCAGCAGCGTAGGTGAGGGAGTGACCACTGAAGCTTTCTTT. As protein: CASSVGEGVTTEAFF.